This T cell receptor (beta chain) is from a study of control samples from healthy donors and cancer patients. This CDR3 is 13 amino acids long. Germline lookup yields CDR1 LNHNV and CDR2 YYDKDF (reference sequence). Measured with immunoSEQ multiplex PCR; TCRdb has only the in-frame clones, and not every one. The sample contains some 120,000 clones, more than 75% of which appear only once. The sequence was obtained from a man aged 35-49 years in good health. V and J are TRBV15 and TRBJ2-5, with D unresolved. Judging by the DNA end, TRBJ2-7 fits better; the J call may be wrong. The specimen sequenced was blood. CDR3 coding DNA: TGTGCCACCAGCAGAGCCCAGATCTACGAGCAGTACTTC. Its translation is CATSRAQIYEQYF.